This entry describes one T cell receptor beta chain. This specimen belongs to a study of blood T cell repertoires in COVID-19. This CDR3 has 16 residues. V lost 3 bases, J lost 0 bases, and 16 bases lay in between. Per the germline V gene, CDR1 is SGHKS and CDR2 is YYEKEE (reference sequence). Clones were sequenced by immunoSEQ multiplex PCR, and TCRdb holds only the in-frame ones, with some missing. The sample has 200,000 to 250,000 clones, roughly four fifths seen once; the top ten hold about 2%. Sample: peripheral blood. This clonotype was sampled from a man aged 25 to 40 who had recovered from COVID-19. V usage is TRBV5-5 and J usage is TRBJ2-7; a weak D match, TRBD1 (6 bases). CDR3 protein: CASSSKRGSDSYEQYF. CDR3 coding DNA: TGTGCCAGCAGCTCCAAAAGGGGGTCTGACTCCTACGAGCAGTACTTC.